The clone carrying this TCR beta chain has a single count. V lost 9 bases to trimming and J lost 4 bases; unmatched junction nucleotides: 13. The CDR3 spans 15 residues. In germline, CDR1 is LNHDA, CDR2 SQIVND (reference sequence). The sample is drawn from a study of shared clonotypes between healthy human individuals. Repertoires were generated with immunoSEQ multiplex PCR, while TCRdb's copy carries only in-frame clones and drops some. The profile shows 740,000 or so clones, roughly 73% of them singletons. This receptor was obtained from a woman aged 25 to 45 in good health. The chain recombines TRBV19 with TRBJ2-3, with TRBD1 matching over 7 bases. The sample comprised memory CD4+ T cells sorted from blood. The subset denotes: CD45RA-negative fraction. Here the CDR3 reads CASRKDRADADTQYF. The CDR3 bases are TGTGCCAGCCGTAAAGACAGGGCGGACGCAGATACGCAGTATTTT. Full variable domain (outside the CDR3, taken from reference TRBV19 and TRBJ2-3): DGGITQSPKYLFRKEGQNVTLSCEQNLNHDAMYWYRQDPGQGLRLIYYSQIVNDFQKGDIAEGYSVSREKKESFPLTVTSAQKNPTAFYLCASRKDRADADTQYFGPGTRLTVL.